This is a list of T cell receptor beta chains from one sample in a study of T cells of healthy individuals. MiXCR, run by TCRdb on the 5' RACE reads, gives a single entry per CDR3 protein. This table holds tens of thousands of distinct CDR3 sequences, around 15% found once. The source of these receptors is a human donor in good health. Each CDR3 is given without its conserved first and last residue. Fields, in order: J gene, clone size, D gene, V gene, CDR3 protein. D genes are given only for firm matches. Not all rows give a size; the values are once, few, many and, for expanded clones, a class.

j_gene: TRBJ1-3
abundance: many
d_gene: NA
v_gene: TRBV18
CDR3aa: ASSPLSGNTIY

j_gene: TRBJ2-1
abundance: NA
d_gene: TRBD2
v_gene: TRBV5-1
CDR3aa: ASSLASGSYEQF

j_gene: TRBJ1-4
abundance: few
d_gene: NA
v_gene: TRBV7-2
CDR3aa: ASSLAATNEKLF

j_gene: TRBJ2-3
abundance: many
d_gene: TRBD2
v_gene: TRBV6-2/TRBV6-3
CDR3aa: ASSRTSGSGSDTQY

j_gene: TRBJ2-6
abundance: many
d_gene: NA
v_gene: TRBV27
CDR3aa: ASSPLWGSGANVLT

j_gene: TRBJ1-1
abundance: many
d_gene: TRBD1
v_gene: TRBV9
CDR3aa: ASSPGQGLTEAF

j_gene: TRBJ2-7
abundance: many
d_gene: NA
v_gene: TRBV10-3
CDR3aa: AISESVRTGTYEQY

j_gene: TRBJ1-6
abundance: NA
d_gene: NA
v_gene: TRBV7-2
CDR3aa: ASSLDGQGDSPLH

j_gene: TRBJ1-5
abundance: many
d_gene: NA
v_gene: TRBV4-1
CDR3aa: ASSQDNGQPQH

j_gene: TRBJ2-7
abundance: many
d_gene: NA
v_gene: TRBV4-1
CDR3aa: ASSQDRASRSYEQY

j_gene: TRBJ1-6
abundance: few
d_gene: NA
v_gene: TRBV7-6
CDR3aa: ASSLYNSPLH

j_gene: TRBJ2-5
abundance: many
d_gene: NA
v_gene: TRBV2
CDR3aa: ASQNGGNWD

j_gene: TRBJ1-1
abundance: many
d_gene: NA
v_gene: TRBV6-1
CDR3aa: ASTERRVQLTEAF

j_gene: TRBJ2-7
abundance: NA
d_gene: NA
v_gene: TRBV11-2
CDR3aa: ASSPTTTSYEQY

j_gene: TRBJ2-7
abundance: many
d_gene: NA
v_gene: TRBV28
CDR3aa: ASSFLYEQY

j_gene: TRBJ2-3
abundance: NA
d_gene: TRBD2
v_gene: TRBV24-1
CDR3aa: ATSDPGTSGTDTQY

j_gene: TRBJ2-7
abundance: NA
d_gene: NA
v_gene: TRBV5-6
CDR3aa: ASSWGVRQFYEQY

j_gene: TRBJ2-4
abundance: NA
d_gene: TRBD1
v_gene: TRBV4-1
CDR3aa: ASSQGQGFNIQY

j_gene: TRBJ1-1
abundance: NA
d_gene: TRBD1
v_gene: TRBV3-1
CDR3aa: ASSSRGTEAF

j_gene: TRBJ1-1
abundance: few
d_gene: NA
v_gene: TRBV18
CDR3aa: ASSRKTNTEAF

j_gene: TRBJ2-7
abundance: many
d_gene: TRBD1
v_gene: TRBV19
CDR3aa: ASSLDRATYEQY

j_gene: TRBJ1-1
abundance: NA
d_gene: NA
v_gene: TRBV30
CDR3aa: AWSVGSTVRTEAF

j_gene: TRBJ2-6
abundance: NA
d_gene: NA
v_gene: TRBV7-2
CDR3aa: ASSEGQERKYSGANVLT

j_gene: TRBJ2-7
abundance: few
d_gene: TRBD2
v_gene: TRBV20-1
CDR3aa: SGRASGRGEQY

j_gene: TRBJ2-1
abundance: few
d_gene: NA
v_gene: TRBV2
CDR3aa: ASQATGTYNEQF

j_gene: TRBJ2-5
abundance: NA
d_gene: TRBD1
v_gene: TRBV20-1
CDR3aa: SARDPDRVRRETQY

j_gene: TRBJ1-1
abundance: NA
d_gene: NA
v_gene: TRBV19
CDR3aa: ASRGRELNTEAF

j_gene: TRBJ2-3
abundance: many
d_gene: TRBD2
v_gene: TRBV9
CDR3aa: ASSVVGGGGDTQY

j_gene: TRBJ1-2
abundance: many
d_gene: NA
v_gene: TRBV19
CDR3aa: ASSASYRVGYT

j_gene: TRBJ2-7
abundance: few
d_gene: NA
v_gene: TRBV7-9
CDR3aa: ASSRTRQGKGGRISYEQY

j_gene: TRBJ2-7
abundance: few
d_gene: TRBD2
v_gene: TRBV6-2/TRBV6-3
CDR3aa: ASSYSAMTSGRVEQY

j_gene: TRBJ2-5
abundance: NA
d_gene: TRBD2
v_gene: TRBV7-6
CDR3aa: ASSSRSSGKETQY

j_gene: TRBJ1-2
abundance: NA
d_gene: TRBD1
v_gene: TRBV5-1
CDR3aa: ASSIGTGDGYT

j_gene: TRBJ2-7
abundance: few
d_gene: TRBD1
v_gene: TRBV28
CDR3aa: ASTVPGTGLREQY

j_gene: TRBJ2-5
abundance: NA
d_gene: TRBD1
v_gene: TRBV5-1
CDR3aa: ASLPLGTGQQETQY

j_gene: TRBJ1-4
abundance: NA
d_gene: NA
v_gene: TRBV7-3
CDR3aa: ASSFSSANEKLF

j_gene: TRBJ2-7
abundance: few
d_gene: NA
v_gene: TRBV4-1
CDR3aa: ASSHLTLGKRGEQY

j_gene: TRBJ2-1
abundance: NA
d_gene: TRBD2
v_gene: TRBV7-8
CDR3aa: ASSFGWASGSNEQF

j_gene: TRBJ2-7
abundance: NA
d_gene: NA
v_gene: TRBV27
CDR3aa: ASSSHSYEQH

j_gene: TRBJ1-3
abundance: NA
d_gene: NA
v_gene: TRBV11-2
CDR3aa: ASSLKGNTIY

j_gene: TRBJ1-1
abundance: many
d_gene: TRBD1
v_gene: TRBV29-1
CDR3aa: SVEGQGANEAF

j_gene: TRBJ2-7
abundance: many
d_gene: NA
v_gene: TRBV10-3
CDR3aa: AIGAHYEQY

j_gene: TRBJ2-5
abundance: NA
d_gene: NA
v_gene: TRBV27
CDR3aa: ASSPPPLGAGETQY

j_gene: TRBJ2-7
abundance: NA
d_gene: NA
v_gene: TRBV29-1
CDR3aa: SVVERVDEQY

j_gene: TRBJ2-3
abundance: NA
d_gene: TRBD2
v_gene: TRBV19
CDR3aa: ASRTSGTTDTQY

j_gene: TRBJ2-7
abundance: NA
d_gene: TRBD1
v_gene: TRBV6-2/TRBV6-3
CDR3aa: ASSYSLLGQGVYEQY